This entry is about one T cell receptor (beta chain). This sample is drawn from a study of technical replicates of blood from several donors. With 4 bases removed from V and 1 base from J, the gap between germline ends came to 16 bases. CDR3 length: 15 residues. Germline CDR1 GTSNPN, CDR2 SVGIG (reference sequence). The method was immunoSEQ multiplex PCR; TCRdb's version includes in-frame clones alone and lacks a portion of them. The profile shows under 65,000 clones, approximately 90% of them singletons. The specimen sequenced was PBMCs. This TCR was sampled from a human donor in good health. Some clones in this sample may be carry-over from other donors' samples. The chain links TRBV30 to TRBJ1-1; D is perhaps TRBD1 (6 bases). The CDR3, as DNA: TGTGCCTGGAAGATCAGGGGAGTTCAGAACACTGAAGCTTTCTTT. It encodes CAWKIRGVQNTEAFF.